This T cell receptor (beta chain) was obtained from a study of shared clonotypes between healthy human individuals. Researchers divided each subset's genomic DNA evenly across several immunoSEQ plates. The method was immunoSEQ multiplex PCR; TCRdb's version includes in-frame clones alone and lacks a portion of them. The sample yields roughly 590,000 clones, 95% to 96% seen once. Selected positively for CCR7 and CD45RO-negative, naive CD8 cells excluded terminally differentiated effector memory CD45RA+ cells. Germline CDR1 and CDR2: LNHNV and YYDKDF (reference sequence). Germline trimming cut 8 bases from V and 3 bases from J; bases unmatched to any gene: 7. This CDR3 comprises 14 residues.

The clonotype was recovered from a woman younger than 45 in good health. The chain recombines TRBV15 with TRBJ2-7; 10 bases align to TRBD1. Sequencing used naive CD8+ T cells sorted from blood. The CDR3 nucleotides read TGTGCCACCGCCACTGACAGGGGGCACTACGAGCAGTACTTC. This sequence encodes CATATDRGHYEQYF. Full variable domain (outside the CDR3, taken from reference TRBV15 and TRBJ2-7): DAMVIQNPRYQVTQFGKPVTLSCSQTLNHNVMYWYQQKSSQAPKLLFHYYDKDFNNEADTPDNFQSRRPNTSFCFLDIRSPGLGDTAMYLCATATDRGHYEQYFGPGTRLTVT.